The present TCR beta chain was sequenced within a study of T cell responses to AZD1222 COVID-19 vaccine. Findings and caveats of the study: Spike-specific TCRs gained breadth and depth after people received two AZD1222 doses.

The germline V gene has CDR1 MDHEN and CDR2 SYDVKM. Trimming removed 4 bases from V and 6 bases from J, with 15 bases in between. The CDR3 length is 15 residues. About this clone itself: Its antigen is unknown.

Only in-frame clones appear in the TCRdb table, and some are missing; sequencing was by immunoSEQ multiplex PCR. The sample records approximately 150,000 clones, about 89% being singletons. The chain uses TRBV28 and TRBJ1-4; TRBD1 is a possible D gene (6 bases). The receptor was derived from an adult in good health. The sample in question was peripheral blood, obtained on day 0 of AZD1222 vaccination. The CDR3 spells CASSSWGGRDEKLFF. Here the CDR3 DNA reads TGTGCCAGCAGTTCTTGGGGGGGCAGAGATGAAAAACTGTTTTTT.